This T cell receptor (beta chain) was obtained from a study of blood T cell repertoires in COVID-19. As for the study in general: The United States, Italy and Spain provided the acute and convalescent COVID-19 samples.

V was cut by 1 base and J by 4 bases, with 11 bases left in between. Germline assignment: CDR1 SGHVS and CDR2 FQNEAQ. The CDR3 has 14 residues. The repertoire was sequenced with immunoSEQ multiplex PCR; TCRdb's copy has only in-frame clones and lacks some. The sample consists of about 230,000 clones, more than 65% of them appearing once. The chain links TRBV7-8 to TRBJ2-7; the D gene is possibly TRBD1 (6 bases). Sequencing used peripheral blood. This receptor was identified in a woman in her thirties or forties who had recovered from COVID-19. CDR3 in DNA: TGTGCCAGCAGCTTAGAGGGGGTGACTTACGAGCAGTACTTC. It yields the protein CASSLEGVTYEQYF.